This TCR beta chain came from a study of OX40 agonist ivuxolimab in advanced cancers. Notes on the research overall: Ivuxolimab, which targeted the costimulatory receptor OX40 (CD134), was an agonistic, fully human IgG2 monoclonal antibody. In the dose-escalation cohort, roughly four fifths of patients were male, and the mean age was approximately 55 years, with a range of about 23 to 90. The purpose of peripheral TCRbeta sequencing was to test whether ivuxolimab changed TCR sequence diversity and led to clonal T-cell expansion. Intravenous ivuxolimab was administered to patients every 2 weeks at six dose levels: 0.01, 0.1, 0.3, 1.5, 3 and 10 mg/kg. The paper describes the monotherapy dose-escalation part (N of about 54 patients) of the phase I trial of ivuxolimab. Three dose-escalation patients achieved partial responses, one with hepatocellular carcinoma and two with cutaneous melanoma. Patients were allowed to have had prior anti-PD-1, anti-PD-L1 or anti-CTLA-4 therapy, and around 37% of the dose-escalation patients had previously received checkpoint inhibitors. Among the 52 dose-escalation patients, about 20 had hepatocellular carcinoma, roughly 15 melanoma, 9 renal cell carcinoma and 9 head and neck cancer.

Genomic DNA was extracted from sorted cells for sequencing of the TCRbeta CDR3 region. The immunoSEQ Assay was used to sequence the TCRbeta CDR3 regions. In TCRdb, the immuneACCESS table is reduced to in-frame sequences with V and J assigned. These tables do not hold every clone; where another copy was compared, an unresolved V gene accounts for under half, and the others remain unexplained. Here the sample has fewer than 80,000 clones; roughly 76% occur a single time. Around 1.6% of the sample belongs to the ten largest clones. Trimming costs V 2 bases and J 0 bases, and their ends lie 11 bases apart. The germline V gene provides CDR1 KGHSH and CDR2 LQKENI. There are 16 amino acids in the CDR3, from cysteine to phenylalanine inclusive. The only DNA kept is the CDR3, 48 bases in frame from the first base. The trial excluded patients who had a history of autoimmune disease or who were on systemic immunosuppression. Peripheral blood for TCR sequencing was collected from all dose cohorts at baseline, on cycle 4 day 1, and on cycle 7 day 1. Samples were obtained from an open-label, multicenter, first-in-human phase I dose-escalation trial of ivuxolimab. Adults with locally advanced or metastatic head and neck squamous cell, hepatocellular, melanoma or renal cell carcinoma were enrolled in the trial. Before TCR sequencing, CD4+ and CD8+ T cells were separately sorted from peripheral blood.

Concerning this clone itself: Its recognized antigen is unknown. Per-base quality was not reported, and no clone a single base away is much larger than it.

Summary of the overall study and its limitations: Partial responders in the 0.1-3.0 mg/kg groups had among the lowest normalized peripheral clonal expansion, especially among CD8+ T cells. Low levels of normalized T-cell clonal expansion were also seen in some patients who did not respond. After ivuxolimab, more expanded clones were found on average in CD8+ T cells than in CD4+ T cells. Which antigens the clonally expanded peripheral T cells were specific for was not determined. At doses of 0.1 to 3.0 mg/kg, clonal expansion of both CD4+ and CD8+ blood T cells was observed from baseline to week 6.

The receptor was isolated from an adult with an advanced solid tumor such as melanoma, head and neck, liver or kidney cancer. The rearrangement joined TRBV18 to TRBJ1-3; no confident D gene assignment can be made. The source was CD4+ or CD8+ T cells sorted from blood, collected in a trial of the OX40 agonist ivuxolimab. The DNA sequence reads TGTGCCAGCTCACCAAATTCAATGGACTCTGGAAACACCATATATTTT. Translated, this is CASSPNSMDSGNTIYF.